This entry lists 22 T cell receptor beta chains sequenced from one sample in a study of cytomegalovirus exposure and HLA in healthy donors. Vbeta (60) and Jbeta (13) primers were used in the PCR. TCRdb's table, derived via immunoSEQ multiplex PCR, lists solely in-frame clones and lacks some. The sample carries roughly 96,000 clones, 60% to 75% recorded once. Specimen: PBMCs. The origin of the receptors is a woman in her 70s in good health and CMV-seropositive.

The chain employs TRBV29-1 and TRBJ2-1, with TRBD1 identical over 8 bases. This CDR3 is built from 14 residues. The germline V gene has CDR1 SQVTM and CDR2 ANQGSEA. With V trimmed by 5 bases and J by 4 bases, 7 bases remained unmatched. The CDR3, as DNA: TGCAGCGTTTACGGGACAGGAATTTACAATGAGCAGTTCTTC. This codes for CSVYGTGIYNEQFF.

This chain uses TRBV27 with TRBJ1-1; D is ambiguous. Trimming stripped 6 bases from V and 3 bases from J, with 14 bases between. The CDR3 length is 14 residues. Germline CDR1 is MNHEY and CDR2 is SMNVEV (reference sequence). This chain's CDR3 is CASSQGRWDTEAFF. The DNA for the CDR3 is TGTGCCAGCAGCCAAGGGAGGTGGGACACTGAAGCTTTCTTT.

The gene calls are TRBV19 and TRBJ2-7; D is undetermined. The CDR3 contains 13 residues. Looked up from germline, CDR1 is LNHDA and CDR2 is SQIVND (reference sequence). V lost 9 bases and J lost 3, with 15 bases in between. The CDR3 DNA reads TGTGCCAGACACGGTGGGCTTCTCTACGAGCAGTACTTC. Translation: CARHGGLLYEQYF.

The chain combines TRBV6-1 with TRBJ2-1; D remains unclear. The CDR3 is made up of 13 amino acids. Deletions cut 1 base from V and 6 bases from J, with 7 bases between. Germline-derived CDR1 and CDR2 are MNHNS and SASEGT. The CDR3 is CASSEGPFNEQFF. CDR3 bases: TGTGCCAGCAGTGAAGGGCCTTTCAATGAGCAGTTCTTC.

In this sample, this clone turned up a few times. The chain is built from TRBV9 and TRBJ2-7; 10 positions agree with TRBD2. The CDR3 covers 15 residues. The junction had 4 bases not matched to a gene; V was cut back by 0 bases and J by 4 bases. CDR1 SGDLS and CDR2 YYNGEE come from the germline V gene. CDR3 sequence: CASSVGLAGEYEQYF. The CDR3 DNA is TGTGCCAGCAGCGTAGGCCTAGCGGGAGAGTACGAGCAGTACTTC.

The chain links TRBV28 to TRBJ1-3; 9 nucleotides line up with TRBD1. The germline V gene encodes CDR1 MDHEN and CDR2 SYDVKM. The CDR3 length is 19 residues. The ends lost 6 bases at V and 4 bases at J; junction bases unmatched: 19. The DNA for the CDR3 is TGTGCCAGCAGCCCACCCGGGACAGGGCGACAACAGGGCGGAAACACCATATATTTT. It translates to CASSPPGTGRQQGGNTIYF.

This clone was seen a few times. This chain links TRBV29-1 with TRBJ2-1; TRBD1 matches 7 bases. The germline gives CDR1 SQVTM, CDR2 ANQGSEA. This CDR3 contains 14 residues. The ends lost 3 bases at V and 1 base at J; junction bases unmatched: 3. The CDR3 spells CSVDKQGSYNEQFF. The CDR3 DNA reads TGCAGCGTTGATAAACAGGGGTCCTACAATGAGCAGTTCTTC.

The rearrangement joins TRBV5-6 to TRBJ2-5, with D hard to call. This CDR3 is 13 amino acids long. Germline V CDR1 and CDR2: SGHDT, YYEEEE. V was clipped by 2 bases and J by 1 base, with 6 bases between them. The CDR3 sequence: CASSFPPQETQYF. The CDR3 coding sequence is TGTGCCAGCAGCTTCCCTCCCCAAGAGACCCAGTACTTC.

This clone was seen once. The chain carries TRBV5-4 and TRBJ2-2; D perhaps matches TRBD2 (5 bases). The germline V and J ends were trimmed by 5 bases and 1 base, with 15 bases remaining between them. Looked up from germline, CDR1 is SGHNT and CDR2 is YYREEE (reference sequence). The CDR3 loop spans 16 amino acids. The CDR3 loop is CASRSGGAVNTGELFF. The CDR3 region has the DNA TGTGCCAGCAGATCTGGAGGCGCTGTGAACACCGGGGAGCTGTTTTTT.

This rearrangement joins TRBV5-1 to TRBJ2-2; no reliable D call. This CDR3 contains 16 residues. Looked up from germline, CDR1 is SGHRS and CDR2 is YFSETQ. Trimming shortened V by 0 bases and J by 4 bases, and 13 bases separated the two germline ends. The CDR3 region has the DNA TGCGCCAGCAGCTTGGCGGCGGTCCTGGGCACCGGGGAGCTGTTTTTT. This encodes CASSLAAVLGTGELFF.

J is TRBJ1-1 and V is TRBV19; D unclear. Germline assignment: CDR1 LNHDA and CDR2 SQIVND (reference sequence). The V and J ends lost 1 base and 9 bases respectively, with 12 bases between them. The CDR3 runs to 13 residues. The CDR3 nucleotides are TGTGCCAGTAGTATAGGGGTAGAGGGAAAAGCTTTCTTT. Translated, it gives CASSIGVEGKAFF.

The J gene is TRBJ1-5, the V gene TRBV9; 7 bases are shared with TRBD1. Germline V gives CDR1 SGDLS, CDR2 YYNGEE. The V and J ends lost 1 base and 0 bases, in that order; junction bases with no gene match: 1. This CDR3 region has 15 residues. The CDR3 bases are TGTGCCAGCAGCGTAACAGGGGCTAGCAATCAGCCCCAGCATTTT. Protein sequence: CASSVTGASNQPQHF.

This clone showed up just a few times. The chain couples TRBV19 to TRBJ2-7, with 7 positions matching TRBD1. The CDR3 totals 14 residues. Germline CDR1 reads LNHDA; CDR2 reads SQIVND (reference sequence). V gave up 4 bases and J gave up 3 bases; unmatched junction bases: 6. This chain's CDR3 is CASSTPGQHYEQYF. The CDR3, as DNA: TGTGCCAGTAGTACTCCGGGACAGCACTACGAGCAGTACTTC.

V gene TRBV29-1 combines with J gene TRBJ1-3, with 11 nucleotides matching TRBD1. CDR1 is SQVTM and CDR2 is ANQGSEA in the germline V gene. Trimming cost V 3 bases and J 6 bases; bases outside gene matches: 1. The CDR3 length is 13 residues. CDR3 DNA: TGCAGCGTTGAGGGACAGGGGGAAAACACCATATATTTT. Encoded protein: CSVEGQGENTIYF.

This clone occurred once. The chain combines TRBV2 with TRBJ2-7, with a weak D call TRBD1 (5 bases). CDR1 and CDR2 from the germline V gene are SNHLY and FYNNEI. The CDR3 length is 12 residues. V shed 4 bases and J shed 3 bases, with 7 bases lying between them. The CDR3 sequence: CASSVQGYEQYF. Written as DNA, the CDR3 is TGTGCCAGCAGTGTTCAGGGCTACGAGCAGTACTTC.

This sequence joins TRBV7-9 and TRBJ2-1; TRBD2 matches at 10 bases. Per germline, CDR1 SEHNR and CDR2 FQNEAQ (reference sequence). Losses at the gene ends were 2 bases for V and 7 bases for J; bases not matched to a gene: 5. The CDR3 length is 15 residues. For the CDR3, the DNA is TGTGCCAGCAGCTTATACCTAGCGGGAGAGAATGAGCAGTTCTTC. Translation: CASSLYLAGENEQFF.

This chain connects TRBV7-8 to TRBJ2-5; 7 bases agree with TRBD1. V trimming: 3 bases; J trimming: 1 base; junction bases outside the gene matches: 8. Germline CDR1 is SGHVS and CDR2 is FQNEAQ. CDR3 length: 16 amino acids. The CDR3 nucleotides are TGTGCCAGCAGCTTCTCCCTCGACAGGGCCCAAGAGACCCAGTACTTC. It encodes CASSFSLDRAQETQYF.

The chain joins TRBV6-5 to TRBJ2-6; 7 bases match TRBD1. With 6 bases clipped from V and 4 bases from J, the junction kept 6 bases outside the gene matches. The CDR3 consists of 15 residues. CDR1 and CDR2 from the germline V gene are MNHEY and SVGAGI. The CDR3 protein is CASSGDRAGANVLTF. CDR3 bases: TGTGCCAGCAGCGGTGACAGGGCCGGGGCCAACGTCCTGACTTTC.

The rearrangement uses TRBV5-6 and TRBJ1-1, with D possibly TRBD1 on 5 matching bases. The CDR3 sequence is 16 residues long. Germline CDR1 reads SGHDT; CDR2 reads YYEEEE. Trimming shortened V by 0 bases and J by 1 base, and 13 bases separated the two germline ends. The CDR3 sequence: CASSLATHDRNTEAFF. The CDR3 DNA sequence: TGTGCCAGCAGCTTGGCAACCCACGACAGGAACACTGAAGCTTTCTTT.

This chain uses TRBV4-3 with TRBJ2-2; possible D gene TRBD1, 5 bases. The V gene lost 1 base and the J gene lost 6 bases, with 12 bases spanning the gap. The germline V gene encodes CDR1 LGHNA and CDR2 YSLEER. The CDR3 is 15 residues long. CDR3 protein: CASSQGRQGAGELFF. The CDR3 region has the DNA TGCGCCAGCAGCCAAGGCCGCCAGGGCGCCGGGGAGCTGTTTTTT.

J is TRBJ2-3 and V is TRBV6-5; D is uncertain. Germline CDR1 and CDR2: MNHEY and SVGAGI. The CDR3 covers 13 residues. Trimming shortened V by 2 bases and J by 2 bases, and 5 bases separated the two germline ends. CDR3 residues: CASSYVHTDTQYF. DNA for the CDR3: TGTGCCAGCAGTTACGTACACACAGATACGCAGTATTTT.

This chain links TRBV25-1 with TRBJ2-7; 8 bases line up with TRBD1. CDR3 size: 14 residues. V lost 8 bases, J lost 6 bases, and 12 bases stayed unmatched. Germline lookup yields CDR1 MGHDK and CDR2 SYGVNS. As DNA, the CDR3 is TGTGCCAGCTCCCCCAGGGGGCGGCGAGGCGAGCAGTACTTC. Translating it yields CASSPRGRRGEQYF.